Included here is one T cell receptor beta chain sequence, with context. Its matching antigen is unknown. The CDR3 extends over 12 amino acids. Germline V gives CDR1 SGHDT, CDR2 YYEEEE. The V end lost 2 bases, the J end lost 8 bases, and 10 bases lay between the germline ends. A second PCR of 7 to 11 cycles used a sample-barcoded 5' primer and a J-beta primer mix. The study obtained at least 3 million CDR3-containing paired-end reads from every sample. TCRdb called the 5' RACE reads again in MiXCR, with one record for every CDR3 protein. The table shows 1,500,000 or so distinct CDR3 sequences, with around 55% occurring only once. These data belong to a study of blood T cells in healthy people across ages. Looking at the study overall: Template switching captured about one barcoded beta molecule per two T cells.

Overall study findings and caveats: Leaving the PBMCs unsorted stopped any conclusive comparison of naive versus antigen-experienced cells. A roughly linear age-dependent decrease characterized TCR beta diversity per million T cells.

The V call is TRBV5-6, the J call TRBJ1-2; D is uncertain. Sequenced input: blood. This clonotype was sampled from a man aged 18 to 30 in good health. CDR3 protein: CASSLSPSGYTF. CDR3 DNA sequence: TGTGCCAGCAGCTTAAGCCCCTCAGGCTACACCTTC.